The 29 T cell receptor beta chains in this list originate from one sample, sequenced in a study of breast tumors, draining lymph nodes, adjacent tissues. Axillary draining lymph nodes of breast cancer patients supplied the node samples. TCRdb passed the multiplex PCR reads through MiXCR, listing each CDR3 protein once. The sample contains approximately 210,000 distinct CDR3 sequences, roughly 32% of which appear only once. Sequencing was carried out using axillary lymph node tissue. These receptors came from a female donor with breast cancer. Some clones in this sample may be carry-over from other donors' samples.

This clonotype was recorded many times. The J gene is TRBJ2-5, the V gene TRBV7-9; 10 nucleotides line up with TRBD1. V gave up 2 bases and J gave up 4 bases; unmatched junction bases: 16. This CDR3 comprises 19 residues. CDR1 is SEHNR and CDR2 is FQNEAQ in the germline V gene (reference sequence). The CDR3 loop is CASSLLRDRGRTSIETQYF. In DNA form, the CDR3 reads TGTGCCAGCAGCTTACTCCGGGACAGGGGACGAACCTCAATAGAGACCCAGTACTTC.

This sequence joins TRBV4-3 and TRBJ1-4; possibly TRBD1 for D (5 bases). This CDR3 has 13 amino acids. V was shortened by 1 base and J by 6 bases, with 6 bases between the two germline ends. CDR1 and CDR2 from the germline V gene are LGHNA and YSLEER. The CDR3 reads CASSQVGDEKLFF. The CDR3 DNA sequence: TGCGCCAGCAGCCAAGTGGGGGATGAAAAACTGTTTTTT.

Remarks on this clonotype: This clone may be a read error of a much larger clone one base away. This likely comes from a read error, as the CDR3 has no conserved phenylalanine or tryptophan at its end. The chain uses TRBV9 and TRBJ2-5; D unclear. The CDR3 consists of 13 residues. CDR1 and CDR2 from the germline V gene are SGDLS and YYNGEE. V shed 0 bases and J shed 2 bases, with 5 bases lying between them. CDR3 protein: CASSVGLQETQYS. Here the CDR3 DNA reads TGTGCCAGCAGCGTAGGGTTGCAAGAGACCCAGTACTCC.

The chain employs TRBV5-5 and TRBJ2-7; 8 bases line up with TRBD1. This CDR3 comprises 14 residues. Unmatched junction bases numbered 5, after V lost 4 bases and J lost 2 bases. The V gene's germline CDR1 is SGHKS and CDR2 YYEKEE (reference sequence). The CDR3 sequence: CASSNRGTAYEQYF. CDR3 nucleotide sequence: TGTGCCAGCAGCAACAGGGGGACAGCCTACGAGCAGTACTTC.

The V gene is TRBV20-1, the J gene TRBJ1-1, with D possibly TRBD1 on 5 matching bases. Germline loops: CDR1 DFQATT, CDR2 SNEGSKA (reference sequence). V gave up 4 bases and J gave up 4 bases, with 16 bases separating them. The CDR3 is made up of 14 amino acids. In DNA, the CDR3 is TGCAGTGCTACCCTGATGGAGGGGCGCACTGAAGCTTTCTTT. This gives the protein CSATLMEGRTEAFF.

This clonotype was found many times. The rearrangement links TRBV2 to TRBJ2-6; D not certain. The CDR3 is made up of 17 amino acids. Trimming pared 9 bases from V and 0 bases from J, leaving 18 bases between. In germline, CDR1 is SNHLY, CDR2 FYNNEI. The CDR3 nucleotides are TGTGCCAGTCCTGTCCGTCCAGGAAACTCTGGGGCCAACGTCCTGACTTTC. Translating gives CASPVRPGNSGANVLTF. The whole variable domain, remainder taken from reference TRBV2 and TRBJ2-6, is EPEVTQTPSHQVTQMGQEVILRCVPISNHLYFYWYRQILGQKVEFLVSFYNNEISEKSEIFDDQFSVERPDGSNFTLKIRSTKLEDSAMYFCASPVRPGNSGANVLTFGAGSRLTVL.

Many counts were recorded for this clonotype. The chain is built from TRBV30 and TRBJ1-4; TRBD1 is a possible D gene (5 bases). The CDR3 totals 12 residues. Germline CDR1 is GTSNPN and CDR2 is SVGIG (reference sequence). V gave up 3 bases and J gave up 7 bases, with 9 bases separating them. The DNA of the CDR3 is TGTGCCTGGAGCAGCAGGGCTGAAAAACTGTTTTTT. It codes for CAWSSRAEKLFF.

The sample holds many counts of this clonotype. The chain carries TRBV2 and TRBJ2-7, with TRBD1 matching 7 bases. The CDR3 is 14 amino acids. V was clipped by 4 bases and J by 1 base; unmatched bases: 4. Germline V gives CDR1 SNHLY, CDR2 FYNNEI. The CDR3 region is CASSGQGWSYEQYF. Here the CDR3 DNA reads TGTGCCAGCAGTGGACAGGGATGGTCCTACGAGCAGTACTTC.

Concerning this clonotype itself: A junction boundary mismatches the germline segment, possibly from a read error. This chain links TRBV4-1 with TRBJ2-7; 8 nucleotides line up with TRBD1. The CDR3 contains 15 residues. Per germline, CDR1 MGHRA and CDR2 YSYEKL. CDR3 region: CTSGQLSTGVYEQYF. The CDR3 DNA follows: TGCACCAGCGGCCAACTTTCGACAGGGGTCTACGAGCAGTACTTC.

Of note for this clonotype: This may arise from a read error, as a much more abundant clone is one base away. The rearrangement joins TRBV3-1 to TRBJ2-7; D is tentatively TRBD1 or TRBD2 (6 bases each). The DNA end favors TRBJ2-1, so the J call may be wrong. Per the germline V gene, CDR1 is LGHDT and CDR2 is YNNKEL (reference sequence). The length of the CDR3 is 13 residues. CDR3 in DNA: TGTGCCAGCGAGGGGGAGGCACCCTACGAGCAGTTCTTC. Amino acid sequence: CASEGEAPYEQFF.

A remark on this clonotype: At one end the junction does not follow the germline gene, possibly because of a read error. The chain is built from TRBV9 and TRBJ2-7; the match to TRBD1 covers 9 bases. The CDR3 spans 14 residues. Germline CDR1 is SGDLS and CDR2 is YYNGEE. For the CDR3, the DNA is TGTGCCAGCAGCGTAGGGACAGGGGTGGGCGAGCAGTCCTTC. The encoded protein is CASSVGTGVGEQSF.

This clonotype was observed many times. J is TRBJ1-3 and V is TRBV9, with D tentatively TRBD1 (5 bases). Trimming removed 0 bases from V and 8 bases from J, with 12 bases in between. The CDR3 covers 14 residues. Germline V CDR1 and CDR2: SGDLS, YYNGEE. The chain's CDR3 is CASSVGGREDTIYF. CDR3 nucleotides: TGTGCCAGCAGCGTAGGCGGCAGGGAGGACACCATATATTTT.

The table lists this clonotype with many counts. The chain has TRBV5-1 and TRBJ2-2, with a possible D match to TRBD1 (5 bases). Germline V CDR1 and CDR2: SGHRS, YFSETQ. This CDR3 is built from 15 residues. V dropped 0 bases and J dropped 7 bases, with 13 bases sitting between them. CDR3: CASSLESGIGGELFF. The CDR3 bases are TGCGCCAGCAGCTTGGAGTCAGGGATCGGCGGGGAGCTGTTTTTT.

The sample holds a few counts of this clonotype. The V and J genes are TRBV27 and TRBJ2-3; D is ambiguous. CDR1 and CDR2 from the germline V gene are MNHEY and SMNVEV (reference sequence). Between the trimmed V and J ends, which lost 7 bases and 1 base, there was a span of 15 bases. CDR3 length equals 15 residues. The CDR3, as DNA: TGTGCCAGCATGGCCCTCGAGCGAGGCACAGATACGCAGTATTTT. Amino acids: CASMALERGTDTQYF.

The chain joins TRBV11-2 to TRBJ1-6; weak D call: TRBD1 (5 bases). V lost 5 bases to trimming and J lost 9 bases, with 14 bases between them. Germline V gene lookup returns CDR1 SGHAT and CDR2 FQNNGV. This CDR3 is 14 amino acids long. In DNA, the CDR3 is TGTGCCAGCAGCCTAGGGGAGGGGAGTTCACCCCTCCACTTT. This codes for CASSLGEGSSPLHF.

This clonotype was counted at least ten times. This chain uses TRBV24-1 with TRBJ2-3; 8 positions match TRBD1. The trim removed 4 bases at V and 4 bases at J, leaving 6 bases unmatched. Germline V gene lookup returns CDR1 KGHDR and CDR2 SFDVKD. The CDR3 is 15 amino acids. The CDR3 DNA is TGTGCCACCAGTGACGACAGGGGTCGGGCAGATACGCAGTATTTT. As protein: CATSDDRGRADTQYF.

This clonotype was counted many times. This chain connects TRBV7-9 to TRBJ2-1; D not certain. This CDR3 has 16 residues. V was trimmed by 5 bases and J by 0 bases, leaving 14 bases between them. Germline V gene data show CDR1 as SEHNR and CDR2 as FQNEAQ (reference sequence). The CDR3 loop reads CASSPPRASSYNEQFF. The CDR3, as DNA: TGTGCCAGCAGCCCCCCGCGAGCGAGCTCCTACAATGAGCAGTTCTTC.

This clonotype occurred many times. The V call is TRBV6-1, the J call TRBJ2-3; D not certain. The CDR3 length is 13 residues. Between the trimmed V and J ends, which lost 6 bases and 6 bases, there was a span of 13 bases. Germline V CDR1 and CDR2: MNHNS, SASEGT. The CDR3 is CASSGRGFDTQYF. The CDR3 DNA follows: TGTGCCAGCAGCGGCAGAGGTTTCGATACGCAGTATTTT.

The sample holds many counts of this clonotype. This rearrangement joins TRBV20-1 to TRBJ2-1; no clear D. The V gene's germline CDR1 is DFQATT and CDR2 SNEGSKA (reference sequence). The V and J ends lost 0 bases and 1 base respectively, with 10 bases between them. CDR3 length equals 15 residues. In DNA form, the CDR3 reads TGCAGTGCTAGAGATTGGGATCTATCCTACAATGAGCAGTTCTTC. It specifies CSARDWDLSYNEQFF.

This clonotype was picked up many times. The CDR3 loop reads CASSTRTSGNNEQFF. As DNA, the CDR3 is TGTGCCAGCAGTACCCGGACTAGCGGAAACAATGAGCAGTTCTTC. This chain uses TRBV6-6 with TRBJ2-1; 10 bases align to TRBD2. Germline CDR1 reads MNHNY; CDR2 reads SVGAGI (reference sequence). The CDR3 has 15 residues. Trimming removed 5 bases from V and 5 bases from J; junction bases left unmatched: 6.

This clonotype was seen many times. The chain links TRBV20-1 to TRBJ2-7; no clear D. The ends were cut back, 3 bases at V and 0 bases at J, with 12 bases in the middle. Germline CDR1 DFQATT, CDR2 SNEGSKA (reference sequence). This CDR3 spans 14 amino acids. The CDR3 spells CSARERPTSYEQYF. The DNA of the CDR3 is TGCAGTGCTAGGGAGCGTCCCACCTCCTACGAGCAGTACTTC.

Notes on this clonotype: A much more abundant neighbour one base away suggests this may be a read error. The chain has TRBV4-2 and TRBJ2-2; TRBD2 agrees at 11 bases. Germline CDR1 is LGHNA and CDR2 is YNFKEQ. The CDR3 runs to 19 residues. The CDR3 sequence is CASSQEYSSGRINTGGLFF. The CDR3 bases are TGTGCCAGCAGCCAAGAGTATTCTAGCGGGAGGATAAACACCGGGGGGCTGTTTTTT.

A word on this clonotype: A read error may produce the germline difference seen at one junction end. The chain is built from TRBV29-1 and TRBJ2-7; D tentatively fits TRBD1 or TRBD2 (5 bases each). The CDR3 loop spans 11 amino acids. The germline V gene has CDR1 SQVTM and CDR2 ANQGSEA. DNA of the CDR3: TGCGGCGTGTCACGGGGCGGCGAGCAGTACTTC. As protein: CGVSRGGEQYF.

The chain is built from TRBV29-1 and TRBJ1-3, with 7 bases fitting TRBD1. The CDR3 contains 13 residues. The V gene's germline CDR1 is SQVTM and CDR2 ANQGSEA. Trimming took 1 base from V and 5 from J; bases not matched to a gene: 2. The CDR3 DNA is TGCAGCGTTGAAGTAGGGGGCAGAAACACCATATATTTT. Its translation is CSVEVGGRNTIYF.

This clonotype was detected many times. This chain connects TRBV28 to TRBJ2-7; D is possibly TRBD2 (5 bases). V dropped 6 bases and J dropped 3 bases, with 21 bases sitting between them. Germline V gene sequence: CDR1 MDHEN, CDR2 SYDVKM. This CDR3 region has 16 residues. The CDR3 reads CASSPPIGESHYEQYF. Here the CDR3 DNA reads TGTGCCAGCAGCCCTCCCATCGGGGAATCGCACTACGAGCAGTACTTC.

The sample holds many counts of this clonotype. The J gene is TRBJ1-2, the V gene TRBV2; tentatively, D is TRBD1 (5 bases). The germline V gene has CDR1 SNHLY and CDR2 FYNNEI. The V gene lost 2 bases and the J gene lost 2 bases, with 15 bases spanning the gap. The CDR3 has 16 amino acids. The CDR3 region has the DNA TGTGCCAGCAGTGAACTGTTCGGGACGCCGAACTATGGCTACACCTTC. As protein: CASSELFGTPNYGYTF.

This clonotype showed up many times. V is TRBV2 and J is TRBJ2-2; the D is unclear. CDR1 is SNHLY, CDR2 FYNNEI, per germline. With 6 bases removed from V and 1 base from J, the gap between germline ends came to 9 bases. This CDR3 region has 14 residues. In DNA form, the CDR3 reads TGTGCCAGCAGCGAGATTCGGAACACCGGGGAGCTGTTTTTT. This sequence encodes CASSEIRNTGELFF.

The chain has TRBV2 and TRBJ1-5; tentative D call: TRBD1 (6 bases). CDR1 is SNHLY and CDR2 is FYNNEI in the germline V gene. This CDR3 comprises 15 residues. V gave up 1 base and J gave up 7 bases, with 14 bases separating them. CDR3 region: CASSEGQGRLQPQHF. The CDR3 region has the DNA TGTGCCAGCAGTGAAGGGCAGGGGAGGTTGCAGCCCCAGCATTTT.

This chain uses TRBV6-4 with TRBJ2-3; perhaps TRBD2 as D (5 bases). The germline gives CDR1 MRHNA, CDR2 SNTAGT. The CDR3 length is 15 residues. Trimming left V 0 bases short and J 4 bases short, with 11 bases between. In DNA form, the CDR3 reads TGTGCCAGCAGTGACTCTGAGGACTCCGCAGATACGCAGTATTTT. Protein product: CASSDSEDSADTQYF.